The 29 T cell receptor beta chains given below trace back to one sample, sequenced in a study of T cell repertoires in cytomegalovirus infection. MiXCR was run by TCRdb on the reads, yielding one entry per CDR3 protein. The table includes 560,000 or so distinct CDR3 sequences, approximately 15% detected once. The sample comprised CD8+ T cells from PBMCs. Receptors originate from a human donor in good health (CMV status not recorded). Some clones in this sample may be carry-over from other donors' samples.

This clonotype was observed at least ten times. The chain couples TRBV6-1 to TRBJ2-1; TRBD2 agrees at 9 bases. The J segment lost 3 bases and the V segment lost 6 bases, leaving 6 bases of the junction unmatched. The germline V gene has CDR1 MNHNS and CDR2 SASEGT. This CDR3 region has 15 residues. Here the CDR3 reads CASRKTSGDYNEQFF. The CDR3 bases are TGTGCCAGCAGGAAGACTAGCGGAGACTACAATGAGCAGTTCTTC.

The chain joins TRBV15 to TRBJ1-5; D is uncertain. In germline, CDR1 is LNHNV, CDR2 YYDKDF (reference sequence). This CDR3 spans 15 amino acids. With 0 bases removed from V and 0 bases from J, the gap between germline ends came to 6 bases. CDR3: CATSRERDSNQPQHF. For the CDR3, the DNA is TGTGCCACCAGCAGAGAACGGGATAGCAATCAGCCCCAGCATTTT.

The genes are TRBV6-1 and TRBJ2-7; tentative D call: TRBD2 (6 bases). The germline CDR1 and CDR2 sequences are MNHNS and SASEGT. Trimming took off 4 bases at V and 5 bases at J, with 15 bases between the two ends. This CDR3 comprises 14 residues. The DNA for the CDR3 is TGTGCCAGCAGTGTCCGGGACTGGCTCGACGAGCAGTACTTC. Amino acids: CASSVRDWLDEQYF.

A remark on this clonotype: No conserved phenylalanine or tryptophan is present at the end of the CDR3, so a read error is the likely explanation. The chain uses TRBV6-8 and TRBJ1-2; the match to TRBD1 covers 8 bases. V trimming: 6 bases; J trimming: 4 bases; junction bases outside the gene matches: 7. Germline-derived CDR1 and CDR2 are MNHGY and SAAAGT. The CDR3 has 14 residues. The chain's CDR3 is CASSYGQGTYGYTL. The CDR3 DNA reads TGTGCCAGCAGCTATGGACAGGGAACCTATGGCTACACCTTA.

This clonotype has at least ten counts. This chain joins TRBV7-9 and TRBJ2-7, with D possibly being TRBD2 (6 bases). This CDR3 is built from 15 residues. Germline V CDR1 and CDR2: SEHNR, FQNEAQ (reference sequence). The V end lost 5 bases, the J end lost 3 bases, and 17 bases lay between the germline ends. CDR3 DNA: TGTGCCAGCAGCCCACCAAGGGACGGGAGCTACGAGCAGTACTTC. Protein sequence: CASSPPRDGSYEQYF.

The sample holds many counts of this clonotype. The J gene is TRBJ1-5, the V gene TRBV12-3 or TRBV12-4, with D perhaps TRBD1 (6 bases). V was pared by 7 bases and J by 7 bases, with 20 bases between. The CDR3 loop spans 15 amino acids. CDR3 in amino acids: CASKGDISPGQPQHF. The CDR3 nucleotides read TGTGCCAGCAAAGGGGACATTAGCCCGGGGCAGCCCCAGCATTTT.

This clonotype was detected many times. CDR3 residues: CASSTDEGLAGPRDTQYF. The CDR3 DNA reads TGTGCCAGCAGCACGGATGAGGGACTAGCGGGCCCACGAGATACGCAGTATTTT. The chain recombines TRBV5-4 with TRBJ2-3, with 12 bases identical to TRBD2. The V gene end was trimmed by 4 bases and the J gene end by 5 bases; junction bases not matched to a gene: 14. The length of the CDR3 is 18 residues. The germline V gene has CDR1 SGHNT and CDR2 YYREEE (reference sequence).

This clonotype showed up just a few times. The chain uses TRBV27 and TRBJ2-1; 7 nucleotides align to TRBD2. CDR3 length: 14 residues. Looked up from germline, CDR1 is MNHEY and CDR2 is SMNVEV (reference sequence). Unmatched junction bases numbered 7, after V lost 3 bases and J lost 8 bases. The CDR3 sequence: CASSFGQGGDEQFF. The CDR3 nucleotides are TGTGCCAGCAGTTTTGGGCAGGGAGGGGATGAGCAGTTCTTC.

The count of this clonotype is one. This CDR3 reads CASSSPGGAFENTEAFF. The CDR3 DNA reads TGCGCCAGCAGCTCTCCTGGAGGGGCTTTTGAGAACACTGAAGCTTTCTTT. The chain carries TRBV5-1 and TRBJ1-1; D perhaps matches TRBD1 (5 bases). The CDR3 spans 17 residues. V was pared by 3 bases and J by 1 base, with 19 bases between. Germline loops: CDR1 SGHRS, CDR2 YFSETQ.

V is TRBV27 and J is TRBJ1-2; D is unresolved. This CDR3 contains 14 residues. In germline, CDR1 is MNHEY, CDR2 SMNVEV (reference sequence). The V and J ends lost 5 bases and 3 bases respectively, with 13 bases between them. The CDR3 sequence is CASSPREQYYGYTF. The CDR3 coding sequence is TGTGCCAGCAGTCCCCGGGAACAGTACTATGGCTACACCTTC.

This clonotype was found many times. V and J are TRBV6-6 and TRBJ2-3, with D unclear. Germline V gene sequence: CDR1 MNHNY, CDR2 SVGAGI (reference sequence). This CDR3 comprises 16 residues. The V end was cut by 6 bases, the J end by 5 bases, with 21 bases between. The CDR3 sequence: CASSSAKGRLRDTQYF. The CDR3 nucleotides read TGTGCCAGCAGCTCGGCGAAGGGAAGGTTGAGAGATACGCAGTATTTT.

This clonotype occurred a few times. The gene calls are TRBV11-2 and TRBJ2-1; 14 bases fit TRBD2. The V gene's germline CDR1 is SGHAT and CDR2 FQNNGV. Losses at the gene ends were 5 bases for V and 0 bases for J; bases not matched to a gene: 9. The CDR3 is 19 residues long. The CDR3 reads CASSPSGLAGGGSYNEQFF. Written as DNA, the CDR3 is TGTGCCAGCAGCCCCAGCGGACTAGCGGGAGGCGGCTCCTACAATGAGCAGTTCTTC.

This clonotype appeared a few times. The chain recombines TRBV10-2 with TRBJ1-1, with D hard to call. From germline, CDR1 is WSHSY and CDR2 SAAADI. The length of the CDR3 is 16 residues. Trimming stripped 6 bases from V and 1 base from J, with 18 bases between. The CDR3 sequence: CASRGPPGISNTEAFF. The CDR3 DNA reads as TGCGCCAGCAGAGGCCCCCCGGGGATTTCGAACACTGAAGCTTTCTTT.

This clonotype was detected many times. The CDR3, as DNA: TGTGCCAGCAGTCCGCGGACAGGGGTTTCCTACGAGCAGTACTTC. Translation: CASSPRTGVSYEQYF. The genes are TRBV6-5 and TRBJ2-7; 9 nucleotides match TRBD1. The CDR3 totals 15 residues. The V and J ends lost 5 bases and 1 base, in that order; junction bases with no gene match: 6. The V gene's germline CDR1 is MNHEY and CDR2 SVGAGI.

Ten or more counts support this clonotype. The J gene is TRBJ2-2, the V gene TRBV7-8, with 9 bases fitting TRBD1. Per germline, CDR1 SGHVS and CDR2 FQNEAQ. V lost 3 bases and J lost 6; bases outside the gene matches: 5. The CDR3 is 15 residues long. As DNA, the CDR3 is TGTGCCAGCAGCTTTCTTAGACAGGGGGCCGGGGAGCTGTTTTTT. Protein: CASSFLRQGAGELFF.

V gene TRBV20-1 combines with J gene TRBJ1-6; 10 bases agree with TRBD1. V was pared by 6 bases and J by 5 bases, with 13 bases of the junction left unmatched. CDR1 DFQATT and CDR2 SNEGSKA come from the germline V gene (reference sequence). There are 17 residues in the CDR3. This CDR3 reads CSARQGAQPIDNSPLHF. CDR3 DNA sequence: TGCAGTGCCCGACAGGGGGCACAACCGATAGATAATTCACCCCTCCACTTT.

CDR3 bases: TGTGCCAGCAGCATAGAACTAGCGGAGAACTACAATGAGCAGTTCTTC. Its protein product is CASSIELAENYNEQFF. This chain links TRBV7-9 with TRBJ2-1; TRBD2 agrees at 8 bases. Germline CDR1 and CDR2: SEHNR and FQNEAQ (reference sequence). There are 16 residues in the CDR3. V was clipped by 5 bases and J by 3 bases; unmatched bases: 9. Full variable domain (outside the CDR3, taken from reference TRBV7-9 and TRBJ2-1): DTGVSQNPRHKITKRGQNVTFRCDPISEHNRLYWYRQTLGQGPEFLTYFQNEAQLEKSRLLSDRFSAERPKGSFSTLEIQRTEQGDSAMYLCASSIELAENYNEQFFGPGTRLTVL.

In this sample, this clonotype turned up many times. The genes are TRBV3-1 and TRBJ1-1; a possible D gene is TRBD1 (5 bases). Germline V gene data show CDR1 as LGHDT and CDR2 as YNNKEL (reference sequence). The CDR3 totals 14 residues. V lost 1 base and J 4 bases, leaving 10 bases between the germline ends. The CDR3 sequence is CASSQAGEGTEAFF. As DNA, the CDR3 is TGTGCCAGCAGCCAAGCGGGGGAGGGCACTGAAGCTTTCTTT.

The chain employs TRBV27 and TRBJ2-7; D is unresolved. Trimming stripped 0 bases from V and 9 bases from J, with 15 bases between. CDR3 length: 14 residues. Germline-derived CDR1 and CDR2 are MNHEY and SMNVEV (reference sequence). In DNA form, the CDR3 reads TGTGCCAGCAGTTTATCTTACGGCGGAACCGGGCAGTACTTC. The encoded protein is CASSLSYGGTGQYF.

There are many counts of this clonotype. The chain carries TRBV7-6 and TRBJ2-7; D ambiguous. Looked up from germline, CDR1 is SGHVS and CDR2 is FNYEAQ. Trimming left V 5 bases short and J 2 bases short, with 13 bases between. This CDR3 contains 14 residues. CDR3 region: CASSPRTEPYEQYF. CDR3 nucleotide sequence: TGTGCCAGCAGCCCCAGGACGGAGCCCTACGAGCAGTACTTC.

There are many counts of this clonotype. The J gene is TRBJ1-1, the V gene TRBV7-2; 7 bases are shared with TRBD1. This CDR3 contains 14 residues. V shed 5 bases and J 1 base; nucleotides not matched to a gene: 4. CDR1 SGHTA and CDR2 FQGNSA come from the germline V gene. This chain's CDR3 is CASSEGASNTEAFF. The CDR3 region has the DNA TGTGCCAGCAGCGAGGGGGCTTCGAACACTGAAGCTTTCTTT.

The gene calls are TRBV3-1 and TRBJ2-1; D is perhaps TRBD2 (5 bases). The CDR3 sequence is 17 residues long. Germline CDR1 and CDR2: LGHDT and YNNKEL (reference sequence). Trimming removed 0 bases at V and 0 bases at J, with 12 bases between. CDR3 protein: CASSQETRRASYNEQFF. The CDR3 DNA reads as TGTGCCAGCAGCCAAGAGACTCGGCGGGCCTCCTACAATGAGCAGTTCTTC.

This clonotype was recorded at least ten times. The chain uses TRBV7-9 and TRBJ2-1; D may be TRBD2 (7 bases). From germline, CDR1 is SEHNR and CDR2 FQNEAQ (reference sequence). V was trimmed by 5 bases and J by 8 bases, leaving 16 bases between them. This CDR3 region has 14 residues. The CDR3 DNA reads TGTGCCAGCAGCCCCCGGGGAGGGGGGGATGAGCAGTTCTTC. This sequence encodes CASSPRGGGDEQFF.

The DNA of the CDR3 is TGTGCCAGCAGCGTAAATAGCGGGGGGGCCACAGATACGCAGTATTTT. Translated: CASSVNSGGATDTQYF. The chain recombines TRBV9 with TRBJ2-3; the match to TRBD2 covers 11 bases. The germline CDR1 and CDR2 sequences are SGDLS and YYNGEE. The CDR3 loop spans 16 amino acids. The trim removed 1 base at V and 2 bases at J, leaving 3 bases unmatched.

The chain joins TRBV20-1 to TRBJ1-2; D not resolved. The germline V gene has CDR1 DFQATT and CDR2 SNEGSKA (reference sequence). This CDR3 is built from 11 residues. V lost 5 bases and J 4 bases, leaving 8 bases between the germline ends. CDR3 loop: CSAPGTYGYTF. The CDR3 DNA sequence: TGCAGTGCTCCGGGTACCTATGGCTACACCTTC.

This clonotype was observed a few times. The chain employs TRBV5-1 and TRBJ2-3; TRBD2 matches 11 bases. This CDR3 spans 18 amino acids. Germline CDR1 and CDR2: SGHRS and YFSETQ. Trimming at V came to 1 base and at J to 3 bases, leaving 10 bases not matched to a gene. The CDR3: CASSLQGELAGVTDTQYF. The CDR3 nucleotides read TGCGCCAGCAGCTTGCAGGGCGAACTAGCGGGAGTAACAGATACGCAGTATTTT.

In its sample, this clonotype was seen many times. The chain carries TRBV9 and TRBJ1-1; D ambiguous. The CDR3 has 14 residues. Trimming shortened V by 0 bases and J by 0 bases, and 6 bases separated the two germline ends. The germline gives CDR1 SGDLS, CDR2 YYNGEE. The CDR3: CASSVAGMNTEAFF. The DNA for the CDR3 is TGTGCCAGCAGCGTAGCGGGCATGAACACTGAAGCTTTCTTT.

This chain links TRBV29-1 with TRBJ2-5, with D unresolved. Germline V CDR1 and CDR2: SQVTM, ANQGSEA. V was shortened by 4 bases and J by 2 bases, with 11 bases between the two germline ends. This CDR3 is built from 13 residues. For the CDR3, the DNA is TGCAGCGTTGCCCGAGGCACGCAAGAGACCCAGTACTTC. Translating it yields CSVARGTQETQYF.

The sample holds a few counts of this clonotype. The V call is TRBV27, the J call TRBJ2-1, with a weak D call TRBD2 (5 bases). V lost 4 bases and J 6 bases, leaving 16 bases between the germline ends. The germline V gene encodes CDR1 MNHEY and CDR2 SMNVEV (reference sequence). This CDR3 is 15 amino acids long. CDR3: CASSSPSYGSNEQFF. The CDR3 nucleotides are TGTGCCAGCAGTTCCCCTAGCTATGGCAGCAATGAGCAGTTCTTC.